These 32 T cell receptor beta chains were all obtained from the same sample, sequenced in a study of beta chain features in type 1 diabetes. Expressed TCRB transcripts were sequenced, since all the RNA that had been isolated was reverse transcribed. Sequencing used immunoSEQ multiplex PCR; TCRdb keeps in-frame clones, though not all of them. Of approximately 330,000 clones listed, 9.5% to 12% are singletons. The source material was naive CD4+ T cells from blood. These receptors came from a woman aged 25 to 45 in good health.

V is TRBV4-3 and J is TRBJ2-5, with 10 nucleotides matching TRBD2. The CDR3 extends over 15 amino acids. CDR1 and CDR2 (germline): LGHNA, YSLEER. Germline trimming cut 3 bases from V and 2 bases from J; bases unmatched to any gene: 3. The CDR3 bases are TGCGCCAGCAGCCACCAACTAGCGGGGCAAGAGACCCAGTACTTC. This encodes CASSHQLAGQETQYF.

This clone was found a few times. This rearrangement joins TRBV18 to TRBJ2-4, with 7 bases matching TRBD1. V shed 4 bases and J 8 bases; nucleotides not matched to a gene: 8. Germline V CDR1 and CDR2: KGHSH, LQKENI. The CDR3 runs 14 residues. As DNA, the CDR3 is TGTGCCAGCTCACTCCAGACAGGGACGGACATTCAGTACTTC. Protein: CASSLQTGTDIQYF.

This chain joins TRBV7-2 and TRBJ2-7; 8 positions match TRBD2. In germline, CDR1 is SGHTA, CDR2 FQGNSA. The CDR3 extends over 14 amino acids. Trimming took 5 bases from V and 3 from J; bases not matched to a gene: 6. The CDR3 nucleotides are TGTGCCAGCAGCCCCAGCGGGAGCGGCTACGAGCAGTACTTC. This sequence encodes CASSPSGSGYEQYF.

This clone was seen more than once but under ten times. The chain couples TRBV29-1 to TRBJ2-5, with TRBD1 matching 12 bases. With V trimmed by 8 bases and J by 5 bases, 6 bases remained unmatched. This CDR3 is built from 13 residues. In germline, CDR1 is SQVTM, CDR2 ANQGSEA. This CDR3 is CSTPGTGGETQYF. The CDR3 nucleotides read TGCAGCACACCCGGGACAGGGGGCGAGACCCAGTACTTC.

This clone has just a few counts. The chain joins TRBV29-1 to TRBJ2-7; D is ambiguous. The V and J ends lost 1 base and 5 bases respectively, with 9 bases between them. Germline lookup yields CDR1 SQVTM and CDR2 ANQGSEA. CDR3 size: 12 residues. Here the CDR3 DNA reads TGCAGCGTTGAAGGGGCAGGCCACGAGCAGTACTTC. Translated: CSVEGAGHEQYF.

This clone was counted between two and nine times. The chain has TRBV5-1 and TRBJ1-3; the D gene is possibly TRBD1 (5 bases). The CDR3 runs to 16 residues. The germline V gene encodes CDR1 SGHRS and CDR2 YFSETQ. V was cut by 4 bases and J by 0 bases, with 14 bases left in between. The CDR3 region is CASSPGSGTSGNTIYF. The CDR3 nucleotides are TGCGCCAGCAGCCCTGGGAGCGGGACCTCTGGAAACACCATATATTTT.

J is TRBJ1-2 and V is TRBV27; 8 bases are shared with TRBD1. Germline V gene sequence: CDR1 MNHEY, CDR2 SMNVEV (reference sequence). The CDR3 runs 16 residues. Trimming took 4 bases from V and 6 from J; bases not matched to a gene: 13. CDR3 in amino acids: CASSSQMDRVSDGYTF. CDR3 coding DNA: TGTGCCAGCAGTTCACAGATGGACAGGGTTAGCGATGGCTACACCTTC.

This clone was observed a few times. This chain connects TRBV28 to TRBJ2-7; D call uncertain. This CDR3 spans 13 amino acids. In germline, CDR1 is MDHEN, CDR2 SYDVKM. V dropped 2 bases and J dropped 0 bases, with 5 bases sitting between them. In DNA form, the CDR3 reads TGTGCCAGCAGTTTAGCGTACTCCTACGAGCAGTACTTC. As protein: CASSLAYSYEQYF.

The chain employs TRBV6-5 and TRBJ2-7, with TRBD2 matching over 7 bases. With 2 bases clipped from V and 5 bases from J, the junction kept 9 bases outside the gene matches. The germline CDR1 and CDR2 sequences are MNHEY and SVGAGI. The CDR3 loop spans 15 amino acids. CDR3 DNA sequence: TGTGCCAGCAGTTACGGAGCGGGGTCTTTCGACGAGCAGTACTTC. Its protein product is CASSYGAGSFDEQYF.

This clone appeared a few times. Other DNA sequences in this specimen translate into the identical CDR3. The CDR3 protein is CASSYRGSSYEQYF. CDR3 bases: TGTGCCAGCAGTTACCGAGGGTCTTCCTACGAGCAGTACTTC. V usage is TRBV6-5 and J usage is TRBJ2-7; possibly TRBD2 for D (5 bases). Germline loops: CDR1 MNHEY, CDR2 SVGAGI. The length of the CDR3 is 14 residues. Trimming stripped 2 bases from V and 1 base from J, with 9 bases between.

This clone has more than one count but fewer than ten. The gene calls are TRBV30 and TRBJ2-4, with 10 bases aligning to TRBD1. V lost 8 bases, J lost 4 bases, and 8 bases stayed unmatched. The CDR3 sequence is 14 residues long. Germline CDR1 and CDR2: GTSNPN and SVGIG (reference sequence). This chain's CDR3 is CAGRTGGGKNIQYF. The DNA of the CDR3 is TGTGCCGGGCGGACAGGGGGTGGAAAAAACATTCAGTACTTC.

In nucleotides, the CDR3 is TGTGCCAGCACCCCTCGGTTGCGGGAGTCGTACGAGCAGTACTTC. Its protein is CASTPRLRESYEQYF. This chain uses TRBV11-2 with TRBJ2-7; 7 nucleotides align to TRBD2. This CDR3 contains 15 residues. The V gene end was trimmed by 7 bases and the J gene end by 4 bases; junction bases not matched to a gene: 13. Germline assignment: CDR1 SGHAT and CDR2 FQNNGV.

In its sample, this clone was seen a few times. CDR3 loop: CASSSTGLAGVYNEQFF. CDR3 DNA sequence: TGTGCCAGCAGTAGTACAGGACTAGCGGGAGTGTACAATGAGCAGTTCTTC. This chain uses TRBV27 with TRBJ2-1; 13 bases agree with TRBD2. The CDR3 consists of 17 residues. J was trimmed by 4 bases and V by 5 bases; bases with no gene match: 8. Germline V gene data show CDR1 as MNHEY and CDR2 as SMNVEV (reference sequence).

The chain uses TRBV28 and TRBJ1-2; unclear D gene. This CDR3 contains 14 residues. Germline values: CDR1 MDHEN, CDR2 SYDVKM. Deletions cut 5 bases from V and 4 bases from J, with 14 bases between. The chain's CDR3 is CASSPEGGFYGYTF. The CDR3 DNA reads TGTGCCAGCAGTCCAGAGGGTGGTTTCTATGGCTACACCTTC.

This chain links TRBV7-2 with TRBJ1-1; TRBD1 matches at 7 bases. V lost 5 bases and J lost 8; bases outside the gene matches: 8. Germline CDR1 is SGHTA and CDR2 is FQGNSA. The CDR3 extends over 13 amino acids. CDR3 residues: CASSALQGNEAFF. The DNA of the CDR3 is TGTGCCAGCAGCGCGTTACAGGGGAACGAAGCTTTCTTT. The variable domain in full, with the rest retrieved from reference TRBV7-2 and TRBJ1-1, is GAGVSQSPSNKVTEKGKDVELRCDPISGHTALYWYRQSLGQGLEFLIYFQGNSAPDKSGLPSDRFSAERTGGSVSTLTIQRTQQEDSAVYLCASSALQGNEAFFGQGTRLTVV.

The CDR3 DNA is TGTGCCAGTAGTTGGGACAGGGCCTACGAGCAGTACTTC. Translated: CASSWDRAYEQYF. The V call is TRBV19, the J call TRBJ2-7; 9 nucleotides line up with TRBD1. The CDR3 totals 13 residues. J lost 2 bases, V lost 5 bases, and 1 base had no gene match. The germline gives CDR1 LNHDA, CDR2 SQIVND (reference sequence).

The chain carries TRBV4-2 and TRBJ1-1; no firm D call. This CDR3 is built from 15 residues. Trimming stripped 0 bases from V and 0 bases from J, with 8 bases between. Germline V gene lookup returns CDR1 LGHNA and CDR2 YNFKEQ. The CDR3 sequence: CASSQDGRVNTEAFF. The CDR3 DNA follows: TGTGCCAGCAGCCAAGACGGGAGGGTGAACACTGAAGCTTTCTTT.

This clone was detected only a few times. The chain joins TRBV7-9 to TRBJ2-1; 12 bases fit TRBD2. The CDR3 has 15 residues. In germline, CDR1 is SEHNR, CDR2 FQNEAQ (reference sequence). J lost 7 bases, V lost 2 bases, and 3 bases had no gene match. The CDR3 DNA is TGTGCCAGCAGCTTACTAGCGGGAGGGGGAAATGAGCAGTTCTTC. Translated: CASSLLAGGGNEQFF. Full variable domain (outside the CDR3, taken from reference TRBV7-9 and TRBJ2-1): DTGVSQNPRHKITKRGQNVTFRCDPISEHNRLYWYRQTLGQGPEFLTYFQNEAQLEKSRLLSDRFSAERPKGSFSTLEIQRTEQGDSAMYLCASSLLAGGGNEQFFGPGTRLTVL.

This clone was counted between two and nine times. This chain links TRBV5-4 with TRBJ2-5, with TRBD1 matching over 7 bases. Germline trimming cut 0 bases from V and 4 bases from J; bases unmatched to any gene: 0. Germline CDR1 and CDR2: SGHNT and YYREEE (reference sequence). The CDR3 spans 13 residues. CDR3 sequence (DNA): TGTGCCAGCAGCTTGGGACAGGGAGAGACCCAGTACTTC. Its translation: CASSLGQGETQYF.

The chain joins TRBV11-2 to TRBJ2-4; 8 bases line up with TRBD1. After removal of 0 bases from V and 9 bases from J, the junction contained 1 base not matched to a gene. This CDR3 region has 13 residues. Germline values: CDR1 SGHAT, CDR2 FQNNGV. The CDR3 region is CASSLEDRGIQYF. The DNA for the CDR3 is TGTGCCAGCAGCTTAGAAGACAGGGGCATTCAGTACTTC.

There are a few counts of this clone. The chain uses TRBV6-6 and TRBJ2-1; TRBD2 agrees at 11 bases. The CDR3 has 14 residues. Germline V gene data show CDR1 as MNHNY and CDR2 as SVGAGI (reference sequence). The trim removed 7 bases at V and 7 bases at J, leaving 6 bases unmatched. The CDR3, as DNA: TGTGCCAGCACCCGACTAGCGGGGTCGAATGAGCAGTTCTTC. Its protein is CASTRLAGSNEQFF.

Only a few counts were recorded for this clone. J is TRBJ2-4 and V is TRBV28; TRBD2 matches at 7 bases. V shed 6 bases, J shed 1 base, and the junction held 0 bases outside the gene matches. Germline CDR1 and CDR2: MDHEN and SYDVKM. The CDR3 totals 13 residues. CDR3 sequence: CASRGGAKNIQYF. DNA of the CDR3: TGTGCCAGCAGGGGAGGGGCCAAAAACATTCAGTACTTC.

This clone came up a few times. The chain is built from TRBV5-6 and TRBJ2-7; 10 positions match TRBD2. Losses at the gene ends were 3 bases for V and 0 bases for J; bases not matched to a gene: 3. The CDR3 has 15 amino acids. Germline values: CDR1 SGHDT, CDR2 YYEEEE. The CDR3 loop reads CASSYLAGGSYEQYF. The CDR3 coding sequence is TGTGCCAGCAGCTACTTAGCGGGAGGCTCCTACGAGCAGTACTTC.

In this sample, this clone turned up a few times. The chain joins TRBV7-2 to TRBJ2-4; 10 nucleotides line up with TRBD2. V was clipped by 5 bases and J by 1 base; unmatched bases: 5. This CDR3 spans 16 amino acids. Germline V gene data show CDR1 as SGHTA and CDR2 as FQGNSA. This CDR3 is CASSPGLAVAKNIQYF. In DNA, the CDR3 is TGTGCCAGCAGCCCAGGACTAGCGGTTGCCAAAAACATTCAGTACTTC.

V gene TRBV25-1 combines with J gene TRBJ2-1; 11 nucleotides align to TRBD2. Germline V lookup: CDR1 MGHDK, CDR2 SYGVNS. The CDR3 is 16 amino acids. J lost 8 bases, V lost 3 bases, and 9 bases had no gene match. As DNA, the CDR3 is TGTGCCAGCAGTGAGCATAGCGGGAGGGCCTTGGATGAGCAGTTCTTC. It encodes CASSEHSGRALDEQFF.

This clone was observed a few times. The rearrangement joins TRBV7-3 to TRBJ1-2, with TRBD1 matching over 9 bases. V lost 5 bases, J lost 7 bases, and 5 bases stayed unmatched. CDR3 size: 13 residues. CDR1 is SGHTA and CDR2 is FQGTGA in the germline V gene. CDR3 sequence reads: CASSQTTGGGYTF. CDR3 DNA: TGTGCCAGCAGCCAAACGACAGGGGGTGGCTACACCTTC.

This clone was observed a few times. This chain joins TRBV27 and TRBJ2-1, with TRBD2 as a possible D gene (6 bases). The length of the CDR3 is 17 residues. Germline V gives CDR1 MNHEY, CDR2 SMNVEV (reference sequence). Trimming took 4 bases from V and 5 from J, leaving 21 bases between them. The CDR3 region is CASSSEGSGLLNNEQFF. In nucleotides, the CDR3 is TGTGCCAGCAGTTCGGAGGGCTCGGGCTTACTCAACAATGAGCAGTTCTTC.

In its sample, this clone was seen a few times. This chain connects TRBV6-5 to TRBJ1-1, with no clear D. Germline assignment: CDR1 MNHEY and CDR2 SVGAGI. This CDR3 spans 13 amino acids. Trimming cost V 0 bases and J 3 bases, with 5 bases left between them. CDR3 protein: CASSYSPYTEAFF. As DNA, the CDR3 is TGTGCCAGCAGTTACTCTCCATACACTGAAGCTTTCTTT.

V and J are TRBV28 and TRBJ2-1, with D perhaps matching TRBD2 (6 bases). The CDR3 extends over 13 amino acids. Germline loops: CDR1 MDHEN, CDR2 SYDVKM. Trimming left V 10 bases short and J 6 bases short, with 16 bases between. The CDR3 protein is CAIHGGRGNEQFF. CDR3 DNA sequence: TGTGCCATTCATGGAGGGCGGGGCAATGAGCAGTTCTTC.

The rearrangement uses TRBV7-2 and TRBJ1-2; TRBD1 matches at 7 bases. The CDR3 has 16 amino acids. The junction had 16 bases not matched to a gene; V was cut back by 4 bases and J by 8 bases. Germline values: CDR1 SGHTA, CDR2 FQGNSA. This CDR3 is CASSWSQGVDLGGYTF. CDR3 sequence (DNA): TGTGCCAGCAGCTGGAGTCAGGGGGTAGATTTGGGAGGCTACACCTTC. The full variable domain, in which reference TRBV7-2 and TRBJ1-2 provide the parts outside the CDR3, is GAGVSQSPSNKVTEKGKDVELRCDPISGHTALYWYRQSLGQGLEFLIYFQGNSAPDKSGLPSDRFSAERTGGSVSTLTIQRTQQEDSAVYLCASSWSQGVDLGGYTFGSGTRLTVV.

This clone was counted only a few times. This chain joins TRBV19 and TRBJ2-2; 8 positions match TRBD2. The V segment lost 3 bases and the J segment 7 bases; nucleotides outside the gene matches: 7. Germline values: CDR1 LNHDA, CDR2 SQIVND (reference sequence). The CDR3 loop spans 15 amino acids. CDR3 coding DNA: TGTGCCAGTAGTATTGGACTAGCAATCATCGGGGAGCTGTTTTTT. This translates into CASSIGLAIIGELFF.

The chain links TRBV7-9 to TRBJ2-1; D may be TRBD2 (5 bases). Germline values: CDR1 SEHNR, CDR2 FQNEAQ (reference sequence). The CDR3 runs 12 residues. The V gene lost 2 bases and the J gene lost 11 bases, with 10 bases spanning the gap. The CDR3 sequence is CASSLNSGKQFF. CDR3 in DNA: TGTGCCAGCAGCTTAAATTCGGGGAAGCAGTTCTTC.